This passage covers 9 T cell receptor beta chains from one sample sequenced in a study of blood T cell repertoires in COVID-19. Assay: immunoSEQ multiplex PCR; the TCRdb copy retains only in-frame clones and omits some. The repertoire holds some 310,000 clones, with nearly 90% as singletons. Sample: peripheral blood. The receptor source for this set is a woman aged 40-49 years with COVID-19, enrolled during active disease.

The V and J genes are TRBV6-2 or TRBV6-3 and TRBJ2-7; no clear D. The CDR3 contains 15 residues. Germline CDR1 is MNHEY and CDR2 is SVGEGT. V was cut by 2 bases and J by 0 bases, with 11 bases left in between. The CDR3 DNA follows: TGTGCCAGCAGTTACGCCAGGCTTAACTCCTACGAGCAGTACTTC. Protein sequence: CASSYARLNSYEQYF.

This rearrangement joins TRBV27 to TRBJ1-2; possible D gene TRBD1, 6 bases. V lost 1 base to trimming and J lost 7 bases, with 13 bases between them. The CDR3 covers 14 residues. CDR1 is MNHEY, CDR2 SMNVEV, per germline (reference sequence). The CDR3 nucleotides read TGTGCCAGCAGTTTATTGGGGGCTAGGGCTGGCTACACCTTC. Amino acid sequence: CASSLLGARAGYTF.

CDR3 in amino acids: CASTTGNYEQYF. CDR3 nucleotide sequence: TGTGCCAGCACTACAGGGAACTACGAGCAGTACTTC. J is TRBJ2-7 and V is TRBV2; a possible D gene is TRBD1 (6 bases). Trimming pared 7 bases from V and 3 bases from J, leaving 10 bases between. CDR3 length: 12 amino acids. Per the germline V gene, CDR1 is SNHLY and CDR2 is FYNNEI.

Remarks on this clone: The sample contains more than one DNA sequence encoding this CDR3. The chain's CDR3 is CASSFSTGGASHEQYF. The CDR3 DNA sequence: TGTGCCAGCAGCTTTTCTACAGGGGGCGCTTCCCACGAGCAGTACTTC. The rearrangement joins TRBV7-9 to TRBJ2-7; 9 positions match TRBD1. The CDR3 length is 16 residues. Germline CDR1 is SEHNR and CDR2 is FQNEAQ (reference sequence). V gave up 3 bases and J gave up 5 bases; unmatched junction bases: 11.

The chain is built from TRBV7-6 and TRBJ2-5, with TRBD1 as a possible D gene (5 bases). Germline V lookup: CDR1 SGHVS, CDR2 FNYEAQ. Trimming took 3 bases from V and 4 from J, leaving 9 bases between them. This CDR3 comprises 13 residues. The CDR3: CASSFQGPETQYF. The CDR3 coding sequence is TGTGCCAGCAGCTTTCAGGGTCCAGAGACCCAGTACTTC.

The rearrangement links TRBV18 to TRBJ2-1; 9 bases map to TRBD1. The CDR3 consists of 19 residues. Germline CDR1 KGHSH, CDR2 LQKENI. V was clipped by 3 bases and J by 0 bases; unmatched bases: 12. The DNA of the CDR3 is TGTGCCAGCTCACCTTCGGGACAGGGTGTTGGGGGCTCCTACAATGAGCAGTTCTTC. Translation gives CASSPSGQGVGGSYNEQFF.

V and J are TRBV27 and TRBJ1-2; D ambiguous. Trimming took off 3 bases at V and 0 bases at J, with 5 bases between the two ends. The length of the CDR3 is 13 residues. Germline V lookup: CDR1 MNHEY, CDR2 SMNVEV (reference sequence). CDR3 nucleotides: TGTGCCAGCAGTTTTGAGGCTAACTATGGCTACACCTTC. Residues: CASSFEANYGYTF.

The V call is TRBV7-8, the J call TRBJ2-1; 7 bases map to TRBD1. Germline V gene sequence: CDR1 SGHVS, CDR2 FQNEAQ. This CDR3 is 18 amino acids long. With V trimmed by 1 base and J by 3 bases, 12 bases remained unmatched. CDR3 bases: TGTGCCAGCAGCTTAGAGTTCCCCCGGGACAGAAGCTACAATGAGCAGTTCTTC. It yields the protein CASSLEFPRDRSYNEQFF.

The rearrangement joins TRBV7-2 to TRBJ2-7; D possibly corresponds to TRBD2 (5 bases). Germline CDR1 is SGHTA and CDR2 is FQGNSA. Trimming took off 2 bases at V and 3 bases at J, with 17 bases between the two ends. The CDR3 totals 16 residues. CDR3 region: CASSLSHKGLVYEQYF. In DNA form, the CDR3 reads TGTGCCAGCAGCTTAAGCCACAAAGGACTCGTCTACGAGCAGTACTTC.